One sample yielded the 24 T cell receptor beta chains listed below, sequenced in a study of cytomegalovirus exposure and HLA in healthy donors. 13 Jbeta primers and 60 Vbeta primers were used for the PCR. Repertoires were generated with immunoSEQ multiplex PCR, while TCRdb's copy carries only in-frame clones and drops some. The table records 150,000 or so clones, roughly 80% of them present only once. The material sequenced was PBMCs. Source of these receptors: a woman under 30 in good health and CMV-seronegative.

The rearrangement joins TRBV28 to TRBJ1-6; tentatively, D is TRBD1 (5 bases). The germline V gene encodes CDR1 MDHEN and CDR2 SYDVKM. The V end was cut by 3 bases, the J end by 8 bases, with 14 bases between. CDR3 length: 15 residues. CDR3 nucleotide sequence: TGTGCCAGCAGTTTGATTGGGGCTGTGGATTCACCCCTCCACTTT. It yields the protein CASSLIGAVDSPLHF.

The chain carries TRBV5-5 and TRBJ2-5, with 7 bases identical to TRBD1. The germline gives CDR1 SGHKS, CDR2 YYEKEE (reference sequence). V shed 4 bases and J 3 bases; nucleotides not matched to a gene: 15. The CDR3 is 17 amino acids. CDR3 sequence: CASSIRFQGEPKETQYF. CDR3 DNA sequence: TGTGCCAGCAGCATTCGCTTCCAGGGGGAACCCAAAGAGACCCAGTACTTC.

The chain recombines TRBV18 with TRBJ2-1, with D perhaps matching TRBD2 (6 bases). Germline CDR1 and CDR2: KGHSH and LQKENI. This CDR3 is built from 20 residues. The V end was cut by 1 base, the J end by 0 bases, with 22 bases between. CDR3 residues: CASSPQLGTTLATSYNEQFF. The CDR3 nucleotides are TGTGCCAGCTCACCACAGTTAGGTACGACCCTAGCGACCTCCTACAATGAGCAGTTCTTC. Full variable domain (missing parts from reference TRBV18 and TRBJ2-1): NAGVMQNPRHLVRRRGQEARLRCSPMKGHSHVYWYRQLPEEGLKFMVYLQKENIIDESGMPKERFSAEFPKEGPSILRIQQVVRGDSAAYFCASSPQLGTTLATSYNEQFFGPGTRLTVL.

Note on this clone: The junction departs from germline at one end; a sequencing error may be responsible. The chain combines TRBV7-9 with TRBJ2-2, with a weak D call TRBD1 (6 bases). The CDR3 is 15 residues long. The germline V gene has CDR1 SEHNR and CDR2 FQNEAQ (reference sequence). The CDR3 region is CSSSQRTVNTGELFF. CDR3 in DNA: TGTTCCAGCAGCCAGCGGACAGTGAACACCGGGGAGCTGTTTTTT.

The genes are TRBV10-3 and TRBJ1-4; 9 bases fit TRBD1. Germline CDR1 and CDR2: ENHRY and SYGVKD. This CDR3 has 16 amino acids. The V and J ends lost 5 bases and 6 bases, in that order; junction bases with no gene match: 10. CDR3 bases: TGTGCCATCAGTCCCGGGACAGGGATAGCCGATGAAAAACTGTTTTTT. Protein: CAISPGTGIADEKLFF.

V gene TRBV7-9 combines with J gene TRBJ1-1, with D maybe TRBD1 (6 bases). This CDR3 region has 13 residues. The V gene lost 5 bases and the J gene lost 7 bases, with 14 bases spanning the gap. From germline, CDR1 is SEHNR and CDR2 FQNEAQ (reference sequence). Written as DNA, the CDR3 is TGTGCCAGCAGCCCTAGGGGGTCTGGTGAAGCTTTCTTT. This gives the protein CASSPRGSGEAFF.

The rearrangement joins TRBV4-1 to TRBJ2-1; D remains ambiguous. The V gene's germline CDR1 is MGHRA and CDR2 YSYEKL. Trimming took off 0 bases at V and 0 bases at J, with 9 bases between the two ends. The CDR3 extends over 16 amino acids. Written as DNA, the CDR3 is TGCGCCAGCAGCCAAGACAATAGCCCCTCCTACAATGAGCAGTTCTTC. Encoded protein: CASSQDNSPSYNEQFF.

J is TRBJ1-6 and V is TRBV6-6; possible D gene TRBD1, 6 bases. Germline CDR1 reads MNHNY; CDR2 reads SVGAGI (reference sequence). V dropped 5 bases and J dropped 9 bases, with 20 bases sitting between them. This CDR3 has 16 amino acids. The CDR3 loop reads CASSALPGVRSSPLHF. In DNA, the CDR3 is TGTGCCAGCAGTGCCTTACCAGGGGTACGGTCTTCACCCCTCCACTTT.

The J gene is TRBJ2-7, the V gene TRBV25-1; 7 bases map to TRBD1. With V trimmed by 6 bases and J by 6 bases, 8 bases remained unmatched. In germline, CDR1 is MGHDK, CDR2 SYGVNS. The CDR3 length is 13 residues. CDR3 residues: CASSFGQGVEQYF. The CDR3 bases are TGTGCCAGCAGCTTCGGGCAGGGGGTCGAGCAGTACTTC.

V usage is TRBV28 and J usage is TRBJ2-4, with D perhaps TRBD1 (6 bases). Germline loops: CDR1 MDHEN, CDR2 SYDVKM. The CDR3 spans 13 residues. V lost 1 base and J lost 8, with 9 bases in between. CDR3 bases: TGTGCCAGCAGTTTATCAGGGGTGGACATTCAGTACTTC. Residues: CASSLSGVDIQYF.

The chain carries TRBV4-3 and TRBJ1-3; 7 nucleotides line up with TRBD1. CDR3 length: 16 amino acids. CDR1 and CDR2 from the germline V gene are LGHNA and YSLEER. V shed 3 bases, J shed 0 bases, and the junction held 5 bases outside the gene matches. In DNA, the CDR3 is TGCGCCAGCAGCCATAGACAGGGCCTCTCTGGAAACACCATATATTTT. Translated: CASSHRQGLSGNTIYF.

The V call is TRBV28, the J call TRBJ2-7; 11 bases are shared with TRBD2. Trimming at V came to 6 bases and at J to 3 bases, leaving 4 bases not matched to a gene. The CDR3 length is 14 residues. Germline lookup yields CDR1 MDHEN and CDR2 SYDVKM. The CDR3 is CASRPGLAVYEQYF. The DNA for the CDR3 is TGTGCCAGCAGGCCGGGACTAGCGGTCTACGAGCAGTACTTC.

The CDR3 DNA is TGCGCCAGCAGCTTGGGACAGGGGAAAGGCACTGAAGCTTTCTTT. Protein sequence: CASSLGQGKGTEAFF. The V gene is TRBV5-1, the J gene TRBJ1-1; TRBD1 matches at 8 bases. CDR1 and CDR2 (germline): SGHRS, YFSETQ. The CDR3 is 15 residues long. Trimming removed 0 bases from V and 4 bases from J; junction bases left unmatched: 5.

The chain carries TRBV18 and TRBJ1-2; a possible D gene is TRBD1 (6 bases). From germline, CDR1 is KGHSH and CDR2 LQKENI. V was trimmed by 6 bases and J by 4 bases, leaving 15 bases between them. The CDR3 has 14 amino acids. In DNA, the CDR3 is TGTGCCAGCTCCCCTGCAGGGGTCGGCTATGGCTACACCTTC. Its translation is CASSPAGVGYGYTF.

The J gene is TRBJ2-5, the V gene TRBV5-1, with 11 bases that match TRBD2. The CDR3 sequence is 15 residues long. Germline CDR1 reads SGHRS; CDR2 reads YFSETQ. Losses at the gene ends were 3 bases for V and 4 bases for J; bases not matched to a gene: 5. DNA for the CDR3: TGCGCCAGCAGCTATTCCGGGACTAGCGGAGAGACCCAGTACTTC. Translating it yields CASSYSGTSGETQYF.

CDR3 sequence (DNA): TGTGCCAGCAGTTACCTGAGCCGACTGACGAACACTGAAGCTTTCTTT. Protein sequence: CASSYLSRLTNTEAFF. This sequence joins TRBV6-5 and TRBJ1-1; D uncertain. V was pared by 2 bases and J by 1 base, with 14 bases between. Looked up from germline, CDR1 is MNHEY and CDR2 is SVGAGI. The CDR3 contains 16 residues.

This chain links TRBV7-8 with TRBJ2-1, with no clear D. The V and J ends lost 1 base and 0 bases respectively, with 7 bases between them. This CDR3 comprises 15 residues. Germline V gives CDR1 SGHVS, CDR2 FQNEAQ. In nucleotides, the CDR3 is TGTGCCAGCAGCTTAGAACGGAGCTCCTACAATGAGCAGTTCTTC. This codes for CASSLERSSYNEQFF.

The gene calls are TRBV21-1 and TRBJ2-7; TRBD1 reflects the table's D call only, with no check against the DNA. TRBV21-1 is recorded as a pseudogene. The CDR3 sequence is 16 residues long. This CDR3 reads CASSKVWQAPSYEQYF. The CDR3 DNA is TGTGCCAGCAGCAAAGTTTGGCAGGCGCCTTCCTACGAGCAGTACTTC.

A single count supports this clone. This sequence joins TRBV5-4 and TRBJ2-7; 7 bases line up with TRBD2. The CDR3 is 13 residues long. Per germline, CDR1 SGHNT and CDR2 YYREEE (reference sequence). The V gene end was trimmed by 3 bases and the J gene end by 5 bases; junction bases not matched to a gene: 5. The CDR3 loop reads CASSSGTKDEQYF. DNA for the CDR3: TGTGCCAGCAGCTCCGGGACTAAGGACGAGCAGTACTTC.

V gene TRBV11-2 combines with J gene TRBJ2-1, with TRBD1 identical over 8 bases. V was clipped by 5 bases and J by 2 bases; unmatched bases: 2. Germline V lookup: CDR1 SGHAT, CDR2 FQNNGV. The CDR3 runs 14 residues. Written as DNA, the CDR3 is TGTGCCAGCAGCCCGACAGGGGCCTACAATGAGCAGTTCTTC. It encodes CASSPTGAYNEQFF.

As concerns this clone: The junction shows a germline mismatch at one end, possibly a read error. The J gene is TRBJ2-7, the V gene TRBV27, with 9 bases identical to TRBD1. From germline, CDR1 is MNHEY and CDR2 SMNVEV (reference sequence). This CDR3 region has 15 residues. CDR3 sequence reads: CVSSNRDRVTYEQYF. The CDR3 nucleotides read TGTGTCAGCAGTAACCGGGACAGGGTAACCTACGAGCAGTACTTC.

This clone was recorded a few times. The gene calls are TRBV28 and TRBJ1-2, with 8 positions matching TRBD1. Germline V CDR1 and CDR2: MDHEN, SYDVKM. This CDR3 is built from 13 residues. Germline trimming cut 5 bases from V and 13 bases from J; bases unmatched to any gene: 12. The chain's CDR3 is CASSIGTGIAFTF. The CDR3 nucleotides are TGTGCCAGCAGTATCGGGACAGGAATAGCGTTCACCTTC.

The chain couples TRBV5-1 to TRBJ2-4; 14 bases agree with TRBD2. Germline CDR1 SGHRS, CDR2 YFSETQ. This CDR3 is built from 19 residues. V dropped 0 bases and J dropped 8; count of bases not matched to a gene: 13. CDR3 sequence reads: CASSLDTTGTSGSEDIQYF. The CDR3 region has the DNA TGCGCCAGCAGCTTGGACACCACCGGGACTAGCGGGAGCGAAGACATTCAGTACTTC.

The chain employs TRBV4-1 and TRBJ2-1, with 7 bases lining up with TRBD2. The germline V gene encodes CDR1 MGHRA and CDR2 YSYEKL. V was clipped by 2 bases and J by 6 bases; unmatched bases: 13. The CDR3 sequence is 17 residues long. CDR3 sequence reads: CASSQLATSFKINEQFF. The DNA for the CDR3 is TGCGCCAGCAGCCAACTCGCGACTAGCTTTAAAATCAATGAGCAGTTCTTC.